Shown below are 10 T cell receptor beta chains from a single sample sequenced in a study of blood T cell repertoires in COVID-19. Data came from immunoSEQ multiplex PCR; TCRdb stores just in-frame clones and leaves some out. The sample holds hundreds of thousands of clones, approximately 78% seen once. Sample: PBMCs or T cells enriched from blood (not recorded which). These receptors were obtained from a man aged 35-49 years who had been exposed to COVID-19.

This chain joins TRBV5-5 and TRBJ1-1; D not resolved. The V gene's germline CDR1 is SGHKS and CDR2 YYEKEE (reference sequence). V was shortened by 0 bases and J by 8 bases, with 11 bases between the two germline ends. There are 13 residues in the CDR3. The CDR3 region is CASSLARWAEAFF. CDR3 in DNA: TGTGCCAGCAGCTTGGCTCGCTGGGCCGAAGCTTTCTTT.

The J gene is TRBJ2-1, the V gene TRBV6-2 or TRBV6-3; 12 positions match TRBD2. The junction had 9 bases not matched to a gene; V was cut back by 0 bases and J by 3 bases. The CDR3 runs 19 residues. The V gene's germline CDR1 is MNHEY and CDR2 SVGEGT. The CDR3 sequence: CASSYSSSGRALNYNEQFF. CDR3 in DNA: TGTGCCAGCAGTTACTCTTCTAGCGGGAGGGCTCTAAACTACAATGAGCAGTTCTTC.

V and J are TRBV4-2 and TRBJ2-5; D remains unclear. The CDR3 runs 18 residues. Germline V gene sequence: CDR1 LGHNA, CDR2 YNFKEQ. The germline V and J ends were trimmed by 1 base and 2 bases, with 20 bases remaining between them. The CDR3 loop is CASSQVYGDMSSQETQYF. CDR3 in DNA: TGTGCCAGCAGCCAAGTATACGGTGATATGTCCTCGCAAGAGACCCAGTACTTC.

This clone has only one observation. The CDR3 is CASSKQTAISYEQYF. The CDR3 nucleotides read TGTGCCAGCAGCAAACAGACAGCCATCTCCTACGAGCAGTACTTC. The V call is TRBV11-2, the J call TRBJ2-7; weak D call: TRBD1 (5 bases). V was trimmed by 5 bases and J by 0 bases, leaving 14 bases between them. The CDR3 totals 15 residues. Per the germline V gene, CDR1 is SGHAT and CDR2 is FQNNGV.

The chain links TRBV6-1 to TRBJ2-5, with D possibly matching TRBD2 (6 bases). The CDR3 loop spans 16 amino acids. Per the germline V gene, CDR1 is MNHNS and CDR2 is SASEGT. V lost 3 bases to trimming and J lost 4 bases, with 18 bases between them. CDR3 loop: CASSDGLSSAGETQYF. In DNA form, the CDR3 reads TGTGCCAGCAGTGACGGCCTCTCTAGCGCCGGAGAGACCCAGTACTTC.

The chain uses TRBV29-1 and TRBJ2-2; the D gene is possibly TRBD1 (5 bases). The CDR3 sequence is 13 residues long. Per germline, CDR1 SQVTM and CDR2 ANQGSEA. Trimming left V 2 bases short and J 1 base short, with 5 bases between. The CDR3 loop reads CSVEQGNTGELFF. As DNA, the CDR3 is TGCAGCGTTGAACAGGGGAACACCGGGGAGCTGTTTTTT.

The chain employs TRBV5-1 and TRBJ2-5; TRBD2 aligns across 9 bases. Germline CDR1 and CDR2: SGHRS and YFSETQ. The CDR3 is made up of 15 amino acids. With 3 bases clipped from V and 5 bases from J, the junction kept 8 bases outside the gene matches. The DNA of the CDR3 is TGCGCCAGCAGCTCCCAGCGGGGGGAAGGGGAGACCCAGTACTTC. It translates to CASSSQRGEGETQYF.

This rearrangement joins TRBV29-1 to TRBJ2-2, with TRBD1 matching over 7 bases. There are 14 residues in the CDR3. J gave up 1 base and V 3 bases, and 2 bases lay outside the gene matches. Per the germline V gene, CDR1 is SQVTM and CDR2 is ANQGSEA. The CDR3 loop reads CSVDGDRNTGELFF. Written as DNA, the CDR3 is TGCAGCGTTGATGGGGACAGGAACACCGGGGAGCTGTTTTTT.

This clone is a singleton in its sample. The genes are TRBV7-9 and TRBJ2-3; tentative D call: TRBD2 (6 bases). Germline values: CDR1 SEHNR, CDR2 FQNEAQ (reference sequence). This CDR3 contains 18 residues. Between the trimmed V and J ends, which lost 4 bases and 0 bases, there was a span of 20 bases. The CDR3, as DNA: TGTGCCAGCAGCTCCCCTCTCCTGTACGGGAGAAGCACAGATACGCAGTATTTT. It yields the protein CASSSPLLYGRSTDTQYF.

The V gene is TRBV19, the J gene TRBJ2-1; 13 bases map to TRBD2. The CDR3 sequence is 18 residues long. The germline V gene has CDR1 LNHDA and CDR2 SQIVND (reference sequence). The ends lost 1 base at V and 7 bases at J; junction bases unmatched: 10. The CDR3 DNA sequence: TGTGCCAGTAGTATAGGCCGACAGGGGACTAGCGGGGAAAATGAGCAGTTCTTC. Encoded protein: CASSIGRQGTSGENEQFF.